This TCR beta chain is drawn from a study of siplizumab effects on memory and regulatory T cells. Study-level findings and limits: Siplizumab, the agent tested, significantly reduced alloreactive sequences traceable to unstimulated CD4+ memory cells.

Libraries were prepared by immunoSEQ multiplex PCR; TCRdb keeps only in-frame clonotypes and omits some of them. This sample has fewer than 130,000 clones, with 92% found just once. V shed 0 bases and J shed 11 bases, with 7 bases lying between them. This CDR3 comprises 11 residues. In regard to this clone: Antigen unknown.

This clonotype was obtained from a human donor in good health. The sequenced sample was CD4+ T cells sorted from blood. The V gene is TRBV23-1, the J gene TRBJ1-2, with D perhaps matching TRBD1 (6 bases). TRBV23-1 qualifies as an ORF whose function is uncertain. The CDR3: CASSQSQGYTF. CDR3 sequence (DNA): TGCGCCAGCAGTCAATCACAGGGTTACACCTTC.